A single T cell receptor (beta chain) is shown here with its context. V trimming: 3 bases; J trimming: 8 bases; junction bases outside the gene matches: 6. Germline loops: CDR1 SEHNR, CDR2 FQNEAQ (reference sequence). The CDR3 covers 14 residues. These data are taken from a study of tumor-infiltrating lymphocytes in localized non-small cell lung cancer. TCRdb's table, derived via immunoSEQ multiplex PCR, lists solely in-frame clones and lacks some. The sample consists of over 10,000 clones, roughly 85% of them appearing once. The source of this sequence is a human donor with non-small cell lung cancer. The sequencing sample was made of uninvolved lung tissue not adjacent to the tumor. J is TRBJ1-5 and V is TRBV7-9; 8 nucleotides match TRBD1. The CDR3: CASSLGAGGEPQHF. Written as DNA, the CDR3 is TGTGCCAGCAGCTTGGGTGCAGGGGGCGAGCCCCAGCATTTT.